A selection of T cell receptor beta chains follows, all from one sample in a study of blood T cell repertoires in COVID-19. The data were produced by immunoSEQ multiplex PCR, yet TCRdb's version contains in-frame clones alone and is incomplete. The sample lists over 140,000 clones; roughly 85% were seen once. Material: PBMCs or T cells enriched from blood (not recorded which). Every receptor here comes from a woman aged 45-60 years who had recovered from COVID-19. CDR3s include the opening cysteine and the closing phenylalanine or tryptophan. A D gene is named only where the DNA matches it firmly. Clone sizes are given selectively: once, few, many, or a class where the clone is expanded.

v_call: TRBV28
j_call: TRBJ2-1
d_call: TRBD2
clone_size: -
cdr3_aa: CASSPLAGGSNEQFF
cdr3_nt: TGTGCCAGCAGCCCCCTAGCGGGAGGAAGTAATGAGCAGTTCTTC

v_call: TRBV9
j_call: TRBJ1-3
d_call: -
clone_size: -
cdr3_aa: CASNGGFPGNTIYF
cdr3_nt: TGTGCCAGCAACGGCGGGTTTCCTGGAAACACCATATATTTT

v_call: TRBV5-1
j_call: TRBJ1-3
d_call: TRBD1
clone_size: -
cdr3_aa: CASRPGTAGNTIYF
cdr3_nt: TGCGCCAGCAGGCCCGGGACAGCTGGAAACACCATATATTTT

v_call: TRBV5-1
j_call: TRBJ1-6
d_call: -
clone_size: few
cdr3_aa: CASSLGQGRPPNSPLHF
cdr3_nt: TGCGCCAGCAGCTTGGGGCAGGGCCGACCGCCTAATTCACCCCTCCACTTT

v_call: TRBV27
j_call: TRBJ1-2
d_call: -
clone_size: -
cdr3_aa: CASSFHGGAGDYGYTF
cdr3_nt: TGTGCCAGCAGTTTTCACGGCGGGGCTGGTGACTATGGCTACACCTTC

v_call: TRBV10-1
j_call: TRBJ1-3
d_call: -
clone_size: few
cdr3_aa: CASSESQGRNTIYF
cdr3_nt: TGCGCCAGCAGTGAGTCTCAGGGAAGAAACACCATATATTTT

v_call: TRBV7-6
j_call: TRBJ1-1
d_call: TRBD1
clone_size: -
cdr3_aa: CASSPSRGPMNTEAFF
cdr3_nt: TGTGCCAGCAGCCCCAGTAGGGGGCCCATGAACACTGAAGCTTTCTTT

v_call: TRBV11-3
j_call: TRBJ2-1
d_call: TRBD2
clone_size: -
cdr3_aa: CASSRGTRYGEQFF
cdr3_nt: TGTGCCAGCAGCCGGGGGACTAGGTACGGTGAGCAGTTCTTC

v_call: TRBV19
j_call: TRBJ1-2
d_call: -
clone_size: -
cdr3_aa: CASSIVAGEGYGYTF
cdr3_nt: TGTGCCAGTAGTATAGTCGCGGGGGAGGGCTATGGCTACACCTTC

v_call: TRBV5-1
j_call: TRBJ2-3
d_call: TRBD2
clone_size: -
cdr3_aa: CASSPAGAPYRLSTDTQYF
cdr3_nt: TGCGCCAGCAGTCCAGCGGGAGCCCCGTACCGCCTTAGCACAGATACGCAGTATTTT

v_call: TRBV30
j_call: TRBJ1-6
d_call: -
clone_size: few
cdr3_aa: CAWSGGRNSPLHF
cdr3_nt: TGTGCCTGGAGCGGGGGAAGAAATTCACCCCTCCACTTT

v_call: TRBV4-2
j_call: TRBJ2-1
d_call: TRBD2
clone_size: -
cdr3_aa: CASSQDGTSGSFYEQFF
cdr3_nt: TGTGCCAGCAGCCAAGATGGGACTAGCGGGAGTTTCTATGAGCAGTTCTTC